The 31 T cell receptor beta chains presented below share a single source sample, sequenced in a study of blood T cell repertoires in COVID-19. Data came from immunoSEQ multiplex PCR; TCRdb stores just in-frame clones and leaves some out. The table records 250,000 to 350,000 clones, approximately 86% of them present only once. Sequencing was done on a sample of peripheral blood. These TCRs come from a man between 18 and 29 years old with active or convalescent COVID-19.

The V call is TRBV18, the J call TRBJ2-3; 7 bases are shared with TRBD1. After removal of 5 bases from V and 2 bases from J, the junction contained 7 bases not matched to a gene. Germline V gene sequence: CDR1 KGHSH, CDR2 LQKENI. This CDR3 has 15 residues. The CDR3 DNA sequence: TGTGCCAGCTCAAAGGGACAGAGACCCACAGATACGCAGTATTTT. This translates into CASSKGQRPTDTQYF. Full variable domain (outside the CDR3, taken from reference TRBV18 and TRBJ2-3): NAGVMQNPRHLVRRRGQEARLRCSPMKGHSHVYWYRQLPEEGLKFMVYLQKENIIDESGMPKERFSAEFPKEGPSILRIQQVVRGDSAAYFCASSKGQRPTDTQYFGPGTRLTVL.

V is TRBV3-1 (or the pseudogene TRBV3-2) and J is TRBJ2-5; D unclear. CDR1 LGHDT and CDR2 YNNKEL come from the germline V gene (reference sequence). Trimming took off 0 bases at V and 2 bases at J, with 7 bases between the two ends. CDR3 length: 14 residues. CDR3 nucleotides: TGTGCCAGCAGCCAAGATCGGTCGCAAGAGACCCAGTACTTC. Protein sequence: CASSQDRSQETQYF.

CDR3 in amino acids: CASSSTGPEQFF. DNA for the CDR3: TGCGCCAGCAGCTCGACAGGGCCCGAGCAGTTCTTC. The chain carries TRBV5-1 and TRBJ2-1; TRBD1 matches at 7 bases. The germline CDR1 and CDR2 sequences are SGHRS and YFSETQ. J was trimmed by 10 bases and V by 3 bases; bases with no gene match: 4. The CDR3 has 12 amino acids.

The chain has TRBV27 and TRBJ2-7, with a possible D match to TRBD1 (6 bases). Trimming pared 0 bases from V and 4 bases from J, leaving 16 bases between. This CDR3 has 16 amino acids. Germline CDR1 is MNHEY and CDR2 is SMNVEV (reference sequence). CDR3 residues: CASSLSSGRGRYEQYF. Here the CDR3 DNA reads TGTGCCAGCAGTTTATCCTCGGGCAGGGGAAGGTACGAGCAGTACTTC.

The chain joins TRBV12-3 or TRBV12-4 to TRBJ1-1, with 7 bases matching TRBD1. This CDR3 is built from 11 residues. Trimming at V came to 5 bases and at J to 11 bases, leaving 5 bases not matched to a gene. The chain's CDR3 is CASSAGTEAFF. The CDR3 DNA reads TGTGCCAGCAGTGCAGGGACAGAGGCTTTCTTT.

This clone was found a few times. This chain joins TRBV5-5 and TRBJ2-2, with a tentative D call TRBD2 (5 bases). Germline CDR1 and CDR2: SGHKS and YYEKEE (reference sequence). The CDR3 totals 15 residues. Trimming removed 0 bases at V and 6 bases at J, with 12 bases between. DNA of the CDR3: TGTGCCAGCAGCTTGGCCCCTAGCTCTCCCGGGGAGCTGTTTTTT. As protein: CASSLAPSSPGELFF.

Here the CDR3 DNA reads TGCGCCAGCAGCCTAATCAATTCACCCCTCCACTTT. This sequence encodes CASSLINSPLHF. V is TRBV4-1 and J is TRBJ1-6; D call uncertain. Germline CDR1 reads MGHRA; CDR2 reads YSYEKL. The CDR3 runs to 12 residues. V was pared by 4 bases and J by 7 bases, with 5 bases between.

The chain recombines TRBV7-9 with TRBJ2-3, with 8 bases matching TRBD1. The germline V gene has CDR1 SEHNR and CDR2 FQNEAQ (reference sequence). The CDR3 runs 14 residues. V trimming: 8 bases; J trimming: 2 bases; junction bases outside the gene matches: 6. The CDR3 loop is CASLRTGITDTQYF. CDR3 nucleotides: TGTGCCAGCCTAAGGACAGGGATCACAGATACGCAGTATTTT. Filled out from reference TRBV7-9 and TRBJ2-3, the complete variable domain reads DTGVSQNPRHKITKRGQNVTFRCDPISEHNRLYWYRQTLGQGPEFLTYFQNEAQLEKSRLLSDRFSAERPKGSFSTLEIQRTEQGDSAMYLCASLRTGITDTQYFGPGTRLTVL.

This chain links TRBV9 with TRBJ2-7; D is uncertain. V was trimmed by 4 bases and J by 4 bases, leaving 18 bases between them. The CDR3 totals 15 residues. CDR1 is SGDLS, CDR2 YYNGEE, per germline. The CDR3 sequence: CASSSDLGFGYEQYF. The CDR3 nucleotides are TGTGCCAGCAGCTCCGACCTAGGTTTCGGTTACGAGCAGTACTTC. Combining the CDR3 with reference TRBV9 and TRBJ2-7 gives the whole variable domain DSGVTQTPKHLITATGQRVTLRCSPRSGDLSVYWYQQSLDQGLQFLIQYYNGEERAKGNILERFSAQQFPDLHSELNLSSLELGDSALYFCASSSDLGFGYEQYFGPGTRLTVT.

This chain links TRBV28 with TRBJ1-1, with a weak D call TRBD1 (6 bases). This CDR3 contains 15 residues. Trimming took off 3 bases at V and 5 bases at J, with 16 bases between the two ends. CDR1 is MDHEN, CDR2 SYDVKM, per germline. CDR3 amino acids: CASSFPLTGKTEAFF. The CDR3 DNA reads TGTGCCAGCAGTTTCCCCCTGACAGGAAAGACTGAAGCTTTCTTT.

This sequence joins TRBV4-1 and TRBJ2-7; D is unclear. Germline V CDR1 and CDR2: MGHRA, YSYEKL. Trimming left V 1 base short and J 3 bases short, with 13 bases between. CDR3 length equals 15 residues. CDR3 nucleotides: TGCGCCAGCAGCCAAGGAGGCGTCGGCCGCTACGAGCAGTACTTC. Protein sequence: CASSQGGVGRYEQYF.

This clone is a singleton in its sample. The chain recombines TRBV18 with TRBJ2-4, with TRBD1 matching 10 bases. CDR1 KGHSH and CDR2 LQKENI come from the germline V gene. The J segment lost 8 bases and the V segment lost 6 bases, leaving 4 bases of the junction unmatched. This CDR3 comprises 13 residues. The CDR3 nucleotides read TGTGCCAGCTCGGGACAGGGGACCGACATTCAGTACTTC. Encoded protein: CASSGQGTDIQYF.

The chain joins TRBV11-2 to TRBJ1-6, with 9 positions matching TRBD1. Germline lookup yields CDR1 SGHAT and CDR2 FQNNGV. With 5 bases clipped from V and 9 bases from J, the junction kept 11 bases outside the gene matches. This CDR3 is 16 amino acids long. The CDR3 here is CASSLLRTGVISPLHF. The CDR3 DNA is TGTGCCAGCAGCCTATTACGGACAGGGGTGATTTCACCCCTCCACTTT. The whole variable domain, remainder taken from reference TRBV11-2 and TRBJ1-6, is EAGVAQSPRYKIIEKRQSVAFWCNPISGHATLYWYQQILGQGPKLLIQFQNNGVVDDSQLPKDRFSAERLKGVDSTLKIQPAKLEDSAVYLCASSLLRTGVISPLHFGNGTRLTVT.

V gene TRBV4-1 combines with J gene TRBJ2-5; D uncertain. The CDR3 runs 15 residues. Per germline, CDR1 MGHRA and CDR2 YSYEKL. V dropped 2 bases and J dropped 2 bases, with 12 bases sitting between them. Here the CDR3 DNA reads TGCGCCAGCAGCCAACCAACCGCGAGACAAGAGACCCAGTACTTC. Protein: CASSQPTARQETQYF.

This clone was recorded once. The rearrangement uses TRBV27 and TRBJ2-4; D is ambiguous. CDR1 and CDR2 from the germline V gene are MNHEY and SMNVEV (reference sequence). Trimming pared 5 bases from V and 0 bases from J, leaving 8 bases between. This CDR3 has 14 residues. As DNA, the CDR3 is TGTGCCAGCAGTAACACAATAGCCAAAAACATTCAGTACTTC. This sequence encodes CASSNTIAKNIQYF.

This sequence joins TRBV6-6 and TRBJ2-6, with 8 bases aligning to TRBD1. This CDR3 contains 15 residues. Germline lookup yields CDR1 MNHNY and CDR2 SVGAGI (reference sequence). V shed 5 bases, J shed 2 bases, and the junction held 2 bases outside the gene matches. The CDR3 sequence is CASSGQGTGANVLTF. Here the CDR3 DNA reads TGTGCCAGCAGTGGACAGGGCACTGGGGCCAACGTCCTGACTTTC.

The chain has TRBV7-8 and TRBJ2-1, with 9 bases matching TRBD1. Germline values: CDR1 SGHVS, CDR2 FQNEAQ. The length of the CDR3 is 14 residues. V trimming: 5 bases; J trimming: 6 bases; junction bases outside the gene matches: 5. The CDR3 nucleotides read TGTGCCAGCAGCCCGCCGGACAGGGGCAATGAGCAGTTCTTC. Its translation is CASSPPDRGNEQFF.

This clone occurred a few times. The sample holds other DNA sequences that translate to the same CDR3. The chain carries TRBV5-1 and TRBJ2-5; TRBD2 agrees at 10 bases. Trimming at V came to 3 bases and at J to 1 base, leaving 3 bases not matched to a gene. CDR1 is SGHRS, CDR2 YFSETQ, per germline. There are 15 residues in the CDR3. The CDR3 DNA sequence: TGCGCCAGCAGCTCATTAGCGGGAGGCCAAGAGACCCAGTACTTC. The encoded protein is CASSSLAGGQETQYF. Drawing the rest from reference TRBV5-1 and TRBJ2-5, the complete variable domain is KAGVTQTPRYLIKTRGQQVTLSCSPISGHRSVSWYQQTPGQGLQFLFEYFSETQRNKGNFPGRFSGRQFSNSRSEMNVSTLELGDSALYLCASSSLAGGQETQYFGPGTRLLVL.

This clone was found a few times. The rearrangement links TRBV9 to TRBJ2-1, with 16 bases lining up with TRBD2. Germline assignment: CDR1 SGDLS and CDR2 YYNGEE. The CDR3 spans 17 residues. V lost 3 bases to trimming and J lost 7 bases; unmatched junction nucleotides: 7. CDR3 in DNA: TGTGCCAGCAGCGCCGGGACTAGCGGGAGGGCGAGGAATGAGCAGTTCTTC. This sequence encodes CASSAGTSGRARNEQFF. Looking up the rest from reference TRBV9 and TRBJ2-1 gives the full variable domain: DSGVTQTPKHLITATGQRVTLRCSPRSGDLSVYWYQQSLDQGLQFLIQYYNGEERAKGNILERFSAQQFPDLHSELNLSSLELGDSALYFCASSAGTSGRARNEQFFGPGTRLTVL.

The chain joins TRBV7-3 to TRBJ2-5, with D perhaps TRBD1 (6 bases). Germline CDR1 is SGHTA and CDR2 is FQGTGA. The CDR3 length is 13 residues. Between the trimmed V and J ends, which lost 4 bases and 3 bases, there was a span of 9 bases. CDR3 coding DNA: TGTGCCAGCAGCTCCGACAGGAAAGAGACCCAGTACTTC. Protein sequence: CASSSDRKETQYF.

The J gene is TRBJ1-2, the V gene TRBV5-8; perhaps TRBD1 as D (6 bases). The germline V and J ends were trimmed by 4 bases and 0 bases, with 16 bases remaining between them. The CDR3 totals 16 residues. The germline V gene encodes CDR1 SGHTS and CDR2 YDEGEE. Here the CDR3 DNA reads TGTGCCAGCAGCCCAGAGGACAGTTGGACTAACTATGGCTACACCTTC. Protein product: CASSPEDSWTNYGYTF.

The gene calls are TRBV18 and TRBJ2-5; D ambiguous. Per the germline V gene, CDR1 is KGHSH and CDR2 is LQKENI. Deletions cut 2 bases from V and 4 bases from J, with 8 bases between. The CDR3 runs to 13 residues. The CDR3 region is CASSPSSGETQYF. The CDR3 coding sequence is TGTGCCAGCTCACCAAGTTCGGGAGAGACCCAGTACTTC.

The chain carries TRBV4-3 and TRBJ1-3, with 8 bases lining up with TRBD1. This CDR3 has 17 residues. J was trimmed by 0 bases and V by 1 base; bases with no gene match: 5. Per the germline V gene, CDR1 is LGHNA and CDR2 is YSLEER. As DNA, the CDR3 is TGCGCCAGCAGCCAAGTGGGACAGGTCATCTCTGGAAACACCATATATTTT. This codes for CASSQVGQVISGNTIYF.

This chain's CDR3 is CASSFSTYSPLHF. For the CDR3, the DNA is TGTGCCAGCAGTTTCTCCACATATTCACCCCTCCACTTT. The genes are TRBV27 and TRBJ1-6; the D is unclear. The CDR3 runs to 13 residues. Germline V gene data show CDR1 as MNHEY and CDR2 as SMNVEV (reference sequence). V lost 3 bases to trimming and J lost 8 bases, with 8 bases between them.

This sequence joins TRBV6-5 and TRBJ2-3, with a tentative D call TRBD2 (6 bases). The germline V gene has CDR1 MNHEY and CDR2 SVGAGI. V was cut by 4 bases and J by 5 bases, with 10 bases left in between. The CDR3 is 13 residues long. The CDR3 loop reads CASSWRVRDTQYF. DNA for the CDR3: TGTGCCAGCAGTTGGAGGGTACGAGATACGCAGTATTTT.

The V and J genes are TRBV4-1 and TRBJ2-7; D is unclear. V lost 1 base and J lost 3, with 19 bases in between. The CDR3 is 17 residues long. In germline, CDR1 is MGHRA, CDR2 YSYEKL. The CDR3 nucleotides are TGCGCCAGCAGCCAAGGGCGCGTTCTGCGGCTGGACTACGAGCAGTACTTC. Translating it yields CASSQGRVLRLDYEQYF.

As DNA, the CDR3 is TGTGCCAGCAGCCGAGAACTAGCGGGAGTCGGGGAGCTGTTTTTT. It yields the protein CASSRELAGVGELFF. The chain is built from TRBV7-9 and TRBJ2-2, with 11 nucleotides matching TRBD2. The V gene's germline CDR1 is SEHNR and CDR2 FQNEAQ (reference sequence). V dropped 5 bases and J dropped 7; count of bases not matched to a gene: 6. The CDR3 consists of 15 residues.

This clone came up once. The chain employs TRBV6-2 or TRBV6-3 and TRBJ1-1; D ambiguous. CDR3 size: 11 residues. The germline gives CDR1 MNHEY, CDR2 SVGEGT. Trimming left V 5 bases short and J 8 bases short, with 9 bases between. As DNA, the CDR3 is TGTGCCAGCAGTAACAGTGGGGAAGCTTTCTTT. It is translated as CASSNSGEAFF.

V usage is TRBV4-3 and J usage is TRBJ1-2; possible D gene TRBD1, 6 bases. CDR3 length equals 16 residues. The germline V gene encodes CDR1 LGHNA and CDR2 YSLEER. V lost 0 bases and J 0 bases, leaving 11 bases between the germline ends. The CDR3 sequence: CASSQELSGANYGYTF. The CDR3 DNA sequence: TGCGCCAGCAGCCAAGAATTGTCAGGGGCTAACTATGGCTACACCTTC.

This chain joins TRBV15 and TRBJ1-3; 8 bases are shared with TRBD1. This CDR3 contains 14 residues. After removal of 6 bases from V and 0 bases from J, the junction contained 1 base not matched to a gene. Germline values: CDR1 LNHNV, CDR2 YYDKDF (reference sequence). The CDR3 loop reads CATSTGGSGNTIYF. The CDR3 DNA reads as TGTGCCACCAGTACAGGGGGCTCTGGAAACACCATATATTTT.

The chain recombines TRBV27 with TRBJ2-7; the D is unclear. This CDR3 has 13 amino acids. The germline V gene has CDR1 MNHEY and CDR2 SMNVEV (reference sequence). The germline V and J ends were trimmed by 3 bases and 0 bases, with 6 bases remaining between them. CDR3 DNA sequence: TGTGCCAGCAGTTTTGGCCGCTCCTACGAGCAGTACTTC. It specifies CASSFGRSYEQYF.